This T cell receptor (beta chain) was sequenced for a study of blood T cell repertoires in COVID-19. Across the study: COVID-19 samples from acute and convalescent phases originated in the United States, Italy and Spain. PBMCs, B-cell-depleted T cells, or T cells were the source of the cDNA or gDNA that made up the material.

CDR1 is LNHDA and CDR2 is SQIVND in the germline V gene (reference sequence). Unmatched junction bases numbered 10, after V lost 5 bases and J lost 6 bases. The CDR3 contains 14 residues. In the authors' workflow: Reference gene primer amplification in the assay estimated nucleated cell counts. Sequencing used immunoSEQ multiplex PCR; TCRdb keeps in-frame clones, though not all of them. Clonal size and the V and J genes are those of that table, whereas D and trimming came from the DNA. The data hold fewer than 200,000 clones, with around 85% observed a single time. The chain carries TRBV19 and TRBJ2-7; the match to TRBD1 covers 7 bases. This TCR was recovered from a human donor with acute or convalescent COVID-19. The donor label of this sample is uncertain. Sequenced input: peripheral blood. Here the CDR3 DNA reads TGTGCCAGTAGTGTGAGGACAGGCACTCCCGAGCAGTACTTC. It yields the protein CASSVRTGTPEQYF.